One sample yielded the 21 T cell receptor beta chains listed below, sequenced in a study of blood T cell repertoires in COVID-19. TCRdb's table, derived via immunoSEQ multiplex PCR, lists solely in-frame clones and lacks some. The sample has approximately 400,000 clones, around nine tenths seen once. The sample was PBMCs or T cells enriched from blood (not recorded which). All receptors derive from a woman under 30 who had recovered from COVID-19.

The chain recombines TRBV2 with TRBJ1-4, with D possibly matching TRBD1 (6 bases). V lost 5 bases, J lost 6 bases, and 13 bases lay in between. This CDR3 comprises 14 residues. Germline V gene sequence: CDR1 SNHLY, CDR2 FYNNEI. The CDR3 sequence is CASSKTGWDEKLFF. The CDR3 DNA reads TGTGCCAGCAGTAAAACAGGGTGGGATGAAAAACTGTTTTTT.

The chain combines TRBV7-2 with TRBJ1-6, with D possibly TRBD1 on 6 matching bases. The CDR3 is 17 residues long. The V end was cut by 10 bases, the J end by 0 bases, with 19 bases between. The V gene's germline CDR1 is SGHTA and CDR2 FQGNSA. CDR3 amino acids: CATRTDSINSYNSPLHF. The CDR3 bases are TGTGCCACCAGGACAGACTCGATTAACTCCTATAATTCACCCCTCCACTTT.

Regarding this clone: One junction end does not reproduce the germline sequence, and a read error may be involved. The chain uses TRBV6-2 or TRBV6-3 and TRBJ2-1; TRBD2 matches 7 bases. Germline lookup yields CDR1 MNHEY and CDR2 SVGEGT. There are 16 residues in the CDR3. Here the CDR3 reads CATSYPGKGRVAEQFF. The CDR3 region has the DNA TGTGCCACCAGTTACCCGGGGAAGGGGAGGGTCGCTGAGCAGTTCTTC.

V gene TRBV4-1 combines with J gene TRBJ2-1; 8 bases map to TRBD2. This CDR3 region has 18 residues. J was trimmed by 0 bases and V by 0 bases; bases with no gene match: 7. The germline V gene encodes CDR1 MGHRA and CDR2 YSYEKL. The CDR3: CASSQDSIAGGSYNEQFF. CDR3 DNA: TGCGCCAGCAGCCAAGATTCTATCGCGGGGGGCTCCTACAATGAGCAGTTCTTC.

This rearrangement joins TRBV18 to TRBJ1-1; D unclear. Trimming took off 3 bases at V and 2 bases at J, with 4 bases between the two ends. Germline V gene sequence: CDR1 KGHSH, CDR2 LQKENI. The CDR3 sequence is 12 residues long. The CDR3 protein is CASSPTNTEAFF. As DNA, the CDR3 is TGTGCCAGCTCACCGACAAACACTGAAGCTTTCTTT.

A remark on this clone: The sample has other DNA sequences that encode this CDR3 too. V and J are TRBV6-4 and TRBJ2-3, with TRBD1 matching over 9 bases. CDR3 length: 15 amino acids. Germline loops: CDR1 MRHNA, CDR2 SNTAGT. V was pared by 5 bases and J by 1 base, with 4 bases of the junction left unmatched. The CDR3 loop is CASSPGTGRTDTQYF. The CDR3, as DNA: TGTGCCAGCAGTCCCGGGACAGGGCGCACAGATACGCAGTATTTT.

This sequence joins TRBV7-9 and TRBJ1-5; D uncertain. The CDR3 extends over 15 amino acids. V was cut by 8 bases and J by 3 bases, with 17 bases left in between. Germline V lookup: CDR1 SEHNR, CDR2 FQNEAQ (reference sequence). The chain's CDR3 is CASGSGEDFNQPQHF. CDR3 nucleotide sequence: TGTGCCAGCGGGTCGGGCGAGGACTTCAATCAGCCCCAGCATTTT.

This chain uses TRBV29-1 with TRBJ1-4; D is unclear. The CDR3 length is 14 residues. Trimming stripped 4 bases from V and 0 bases from J, with 9 bases between. Germline values: CDR1 SQVTM, CDR2 ANQGSEA. CDR3 sequence reads: CSVGGGATNEKLFF. The CDR3 DNA sequence: TGCAGCGTTGGAGGTGGAGCAACTAATGAAAAACTGTTTTTT.

This clone has only one observation. The V and J genes are TRBV7-2 and TRBJ1-1; 7 nucleotides align to TRBD1. CDR1 SGHTA and CDR2 FQGNSA come from the germline V gene. This CDR3 has 15 amino acids. The V and J ends lost 4 bases and 1 base, in that order; junction bases with no gene match: 6. The CDR3 nucleotides are TGTGCCAGCAGCTCCACGGGACAGAAGAACACTGAAGCTTTCTTT. Translated: CASSSTGQKNTEAFF.

A few counts support this clone. The chain carries TRBV18 and TRBJ2-5; D perhaps matches TRBD1 (6 bases). Trimming removed 0 bases from V and 4 bases from J, with 9 bases in between. This CDR3 is built from 14 residues. In germline, CDR1 is KGHSH, CDR2 LQKENI. CDR3 loop: CASSPPGQAETQYF. The CDR3 DNA is TGTGCCAGCTCACCACCGGGACAAGCAGAGACCCAGTACTTC.

The chain combines TRBV7-2 with TRBJ2-1, with a weak D call TRBD1 (5 bases). CDR1 and CDR2 from the germline V gene are SGHTA and FQGNSA. This CDR3 has 13 amino acids. V shed 5 bases and J shed 8 bases, with 13 bases lying between them. CDR3 sequence reads: CASSPDAGHEQFF. CDR3 nucleotides: TGTGCCAGCAGCCCGGACGCAGGGCATGAGCAGTTCTTC.

The chain has TRBV2 and TRBJ2-1; 13 bases line up with TRBD2. The junction had 3 bases not matched to a gene; V was cut back by 6 bases and J by 4 bases. The CDR3 is made up of 15 amino acids. Germline V gene data show CDR1 as SNHLY and CDR2 as FYNNEI. The CDR3 DNA is TGTGCCAGCAGCATACTAGCGGGGGGGTACAATGAGCAGTTCTTC. Residues: CASSILAGGYNEQFF.

This chain uses TRBV27 with TRBJ2-2, with TRBD1 as a possible D gene (6 bases). This CDR3 comprises 16 residues. V lost 5 bases and J 1 base, leaving 14 bases between the germline ends. Germline CDR1 and CDR2: MNHEY and SMNVEV (reference sequence). CDR3 in DNA: TGTGCCAGCAGTACCCCGGGACATCTGAACACCGGGGAGCTGTTTTTT. Translated: CASSTPGHLNTGELFF.

V and J are TRBV7-6 and TRBJ2-7; D gene ambiguous. Trimming left V 1 base short and J 7 bases short, with 8 bases between. Germline V lookup: CDR1 SGHVS, CDR2 FNYEAQ. The CDR3 length is 12 residues. CDR3 sequence reads: CASSLGVGEQYF. CDR3 DNA: TGTGCCAGCAGCTTAGGGGTCGGGGAGCAGTACTTC.

This clone was counted once. The chain's CDR3 is CAISEPLGVDYEQYF. As DNA, the CDR3 is TGTGCCATCAGTGAGCCTCTCGGGGTAGACTACGAGCAGTACTTC. The V gene is TRBV10-3, the J gene TRBJ2-7; TRBD2 might be the D (5 bases). This CDR3 region has 15 residues. V lost 2 bases and J 3 bases, leaving 14 bases between the germline ends. Per germline, CDR1 ENHRY and CDR2 SYGVKD.

This sequence joins TRBV4-2 and TRBJ1-2; the D is unclear. CDR3 size: 12 residues. Germline V lookup: CDR1 LGHNA, CDR2 YNFKEQ. The V end lost 0 bases, the J end lost 8 bases, and 7 bases lay between the germline ends. CDR3 protein: CASSQERAGYTF. CDR3 coding DNA: TGTGCCAGCAGCCAAGAACGCGCCGGCTACACCTTC.

The genes are TRBV6-5 and TRBJ1-6; D gene unclear. Per the germline V gene, CDR1 is MNHEY and CDR2 is SVGAGI. V was clipped by 4 bases and J by 0 bases, with 10 bases between them. This CDR3 is built from 16 residues. The CDR3 DNA follows: TGTGCCAGCAGTTCTCGGACTAGCTCCTATAATTCACCCCTCCACTTT. Amino acid sequence: CASSSRTSSYNSPLHF.

This clone was seen a single time. V usage is TRBV3-1 (or the pseudogene TRBV3-2) and J usage is TRBJ1-3; 10 bases map to TRBD1. J lost 2 bases, V lost 4 bases, and 8 bases had no gene match. The germline gives CDR1 LGHDT, CDR2 YNNKEL (reference sequence). The CDR3 has 17 amino acids. The CDR3 DNA follows: TGTGCCAGCAGCCGACCCTTGGGGACAGGGGCTGGAAACACCATATATTTT. Residues: CASSRPLGTGAGNTIYF.

The CDR3 nucleotides are TGCGCCAGCAGCCAAGTGGACAACGGGAATCAGCCCCAGCATTTT. As protein: CASSQVDNGNQPQHF. The rearrangement joins TRBV4-1 to TRBJ1-5; TRBD1 might be the D (5 bases). CDR3 length: 15 amino acids. CDR1 MGHRA and CDR2 YSYEKL come from the germline V gene. V lost 1 base to trimming and J lost 4 bases, with 11 bases between them.

As DNA, the CDR3 is TGTGCCAGCAGCTTAGAAGGTATAACAGGGAATCAGCCCCAGCATTTT. It yields the protein CASSLEGITGNQPQHF. The rearrangement links TRBV7-9 to TRBJ1-5; maybe TRBD1 (6 bases). Germline-derived CDR1 and CDR2 are SEHNR and FQNEAQ (reference sequence). Trimming pared 1 base from V and 4 bases from J, leaving 14 bases between. The CDR3 loop spans 16 amino acids.

This rearrangement joins TRBV9 to TRBJ1-4; D gene unclear. The CDR3 totals 16 residues. Germline assignment: CDR1 SGDLS and CDR2 YYNGEE. Trimming took off 3 bases at V and 6 bases at J, with 18 bases between the two ends. The CDR3 loop reads CASSDYPYGSDEKLFF. The CDR3 DNA sequence: TGTGCCAGCAGCGATTATCCCTACGGGTCGGATGAAAAACTGTTTTTT.